A selection of T cell receptor beta chains follows, all from one sample in a study of blood T cell repertoires in COVID-19. Assay used: immunoSEQ multiplex PCR; TCRdb lists only in-frame clones, some missing. The sample lists some 130,000 clones, roughly nine tenths occurring once. The sequenced sample was peripheral blood. The receptor set was obtained from a middle-aged man with active COVID-19. The CDR3 runs from the conserved cysteine through the conserved F or W. A D gene is named only where the DNA matches it firmly. A row's size may be missing; if present it is once, few, many or a size class.

>TRBD2|.|TRBV7-9|TRBJ2-3
TGTGCCAGCAGCCTCCGACTAGCCGGCACAGATACGCAGTATTTT
CASSLRLAGTDTQYF
>.|.|TRBV5-1|TRBJ2-1
TGCGCCAGCAGCTTGGAGCGGCTCCGGAGGTCCTACAATGAGCAGTTCTTC
CASSLERLRRSYNEQFF
>.|few|TRBV7-9|TRBJ2-1
TGTGCCAGCAGCCTAATCGGGACAAGCTCCTACAATGAGCAGTTCTTC
CASSLIGTSSYNEQFF
>.|.|TRBV19|TRBJ1-5
TGTGCCAGTAGCGACACGGACAGCAGCAATCAGCCCCAGCATTTT
CASSDTDSSNQPQHF
>.|.|TRBV29-1|TRBJ2-3
TGCAGCGTTGAAATCCGGGACACAGATACGCAGTATTTT
CSVEIRDTDTQYF
>TRBD1|.|TRBV5-1|TRBJ2-3
TGCGCCAGCAGTTCCGGACAGGTCGGGTCAGATACGCAGTATTTT
CASSSGQVGSDTQYF
>TRBD2|.|TRBV29-1|TRBJ2-5
TGCAGCGTTTCTGAGGCCAAACGCGGGGGAACCCAGTACTTC
CSVSEAKRGGTQYF
>.|.|TRBV5-1|TRBJ2-5
TGCGCCAGCAGCTTGAGTATGGGAGGAGAGACCCAGTACTTC
CASSLSMGGETQYF
>.|.|TRBV11-2|TRBJ2-3
TGTGCCAGCAGCTTACGCTACAGGGAACTCACAGATACGCAGTATTTT
CASSLRYRELTDTQYF
>.|.|TRBV18|TRBJ1-3
TGTGCCAGCGAGACCTCAACTTACAGCGGAAACACCATATATTTT
CASETSTYSGNTIYF